This T cell receptor beta chain stems from a study of OX40 agonist ivuxolimab in advanced cancers. Regarding the study in general: Ivuxolimab, which targeted the costimulatory receptor OX40 (CD134), was an agonistic, fully human IgG2 monoclonal antibody. A male proportion of approximately 83% and a mean age of around 60 years, ranging from 23 to 79, were recorded for the dose-escalation cohort. The paper describes the monotherapy dose-escalation part (N ≈ 52 patients) of the phase I trial of ivuxolimab. Three dose-escalation patients achieved partial responses, one with hepatocellular carcinoma and two with cutaneous melanoma. Peripheral TCRbeta sequencing was intended to test whether TCR sequence diversity was altered and clonal T-cell expansion was caused by ivuxolimab. Intravenous ivuxolimab was administered to patients every 2 weeks at six dose levels: 0.01, 0.1, 0.3, 1.5, 3 and 10 mg/kg. Patients were allowed to have had prior anti-PD-1, anti-PD-L1 or anti-CTLA-4 therapy, and around 40% of the dose-escalation patients had previously received checkpoint inhibitors. Among the 52 dose-escalation patients, some 20 had hepatocellular carcinoma, 15 or so melanoma, 9 renal cell carcinoma and 9 head and neck cancer.

V gives up 0 bases and J gives up 5 bases, and the segment between their germline ends measures 14 bases. The CDR3 measures 15 amino acids from cysteine to phenylalanine. Solely the CDR3 DNA is kept, with 45 bases framed from the first base. Taken from the germline V gene, the CDR1 and CDR2 loops are SGHRS and YFSETQ. Genomic DNA was isolated from the sorted cells so that the TCRbeta CDR3 region could be sequenced. The immunoSEQ Assay was used for sequencing of TCRbeta CDR3 regions. Not all clones reach the TCRdb copy of this immuneACCESS table, which keeps in-frame sequences only. Checked studies attribute under half of the gap to unresolved V genes and leave the rest unexplained. The sample contains 83,000 or so clones, approximately 88% of them found a single time. The ten largest clones represent under 7.5% of the sample. Paper-wide results and their limitations: Low levels of normalized T-cell clonal expansion were also seen in some patients who did not respond. The antigen specificity of the clonally expanded peripheral T cells was not determined. After ivuxolimab, CD8+ T cells had more expanded clones than CD4+ T cells on average. Partial responders in the 0.1-3.0 mg/kg groups had among the lowest normalized peripheral clonal expansion, especially among CD8+ T cells. At doses from 0.1 to 3.0 mg/kg, clonal expansion was seen in both CD4+ and CD8+ blood T cells between baseline and week 6.

The trial excluded patients who had a history of autoimmune disease or were on systemic immunosuppression. Peripheral blood for TCR sequencing was collected from all dose cohorts at baseline, on cycle 4 day 1, and on cycle 7 day 1. Samples came from an open-label, multicenter, first-in-human phase I dose-escalation trial of ivuxolimab. Adults with locally advanced or metastatic melanoma, renal cell, hepatocellular, or head and neck squamous cell carcinoma were enrolled in the trial. Before TCR sequencing, CD4+ T cells and CD8+ T cells were sorted from peripheral blood as separate populations. Notes on this clone: The clone's antigen remains unknown. No base qualities exist here, and no much larger clone lies one base off it.

The sequence joins TRBV5-1 to TRBJ2-5; the D gene is perhaps TRBD1, on 5 matching bases. This material consisted of CD4+ or CD8+ T cells sorted from blood, taken in a trial of the OX40 agonist ivuxolimab. The sequence was collected from an adult with an advanced solid tumor such as melanoma, head and neck, liver or kidney cancer. The sequenced DNA: TGCGCCAGCAGCTTGGCCGACACCTGGGGCGAGACCCAGTACTTC. Translated, this gives CASSLADTWGETQYF. Supplemented by the reference TRBV5-1 and TRBJ2-5 proteins around the CDR3, the complete variable domain is KAGVTQTPRYLIKTRGQQVTLSCSPISGHRSVSWYQQTPGQGLQFLFEYFSETQRNKGNFPGRFSGRQFSNSRSEMNVSTLELGDSALYLCASSLADTWGETQYFGPGTRLLVL.